The sample holds one count of the clone carrying this TCR beta chain. Its antigen is unknown. In the CD4+ fraction, cells were divided into CD45RA+ naive and CD45RA-negative memory subsets. The sample comes from a study of shared clonotypes between healthy human individuals. Study results and caveats: Limited genetic and exposure-history diversity came from having few donors. Despite large depth, rarefaction showed incomplete sorted-subset sequencing.

Over several immunoSEQ plates, each subset's genomic DNA was distributed in even portions. Measured with immunoSEQ multiplex PCR; TCRdb has only the in-frame clones, and not every one. The sample consists of 980,000 or so clones, about three quarters of them appearing once. The CDR3 runs 12 residues. V trimming: 4 bases; J trimming: 13 bases; junction bases outside the gene matches: 5. Germline V lookup: CDR1 SNHLY, CDR2 FYNNEI. The sequence was obtained from a man between 18 and 29 years old in good health. Sequencing was carried out using memory CD4+ T cells sorted from blood. As to subset: CD45RA-negative fraction. The genes are TRBV2 and TRBJ1-4; 8 nucleotides align to TRBD1. This CDR3 is CASSAIQGVLFF. CDR3 sequence (DNA): TGTGCCAGCAGTGCGATACAGGGGGTACTGTTTTTT.